This TCR beta chain was found in a study of OX40 agonist ivuxolimab in advanced cancers. Here immunoSEQ multiplex PCR was the method, and the copy in TCRdb shows in-frame clones only, minus some. The data show roughly 77,000 clones, with roughly 89% seen just once and roughly 0.65% held by the top ten. Trimming stripped 1 base from V and 5 bases from J, with 15 bases between. CDR1 is SGHAT and CDR2 is FQNNGV in the germline V gene. The CDR3 consists of 15 residues. V usage is TRBV11-2 and J usage is TRBJ2-7; D may be TRBD1 (6 bases). The sequence was obtained from an adult with an advanced solid tumor such as melanoma, head and neck, liver or kidney cancer. Specimen: CD4+ or CD8+ T cells sorted from blood, collected in a trial of the OX40 agonist ivuxolimab. The CDR3 region has the DNA TGTGCCAGCAGCTTAGCGACAGGTTGGGTCAACGAGCAGTACTTC. Amino acid sequence: CASSLATGWVNEQYF.